Described below is a single TCR beta chain sequence and its context. Its specificity is unknown. This specimen belongs to a study of graft-versus-host responses after intestinal transplantation. The wider study: The transplants performed in recipients were multivisceral, liver-intestinal, or isolated intestinal. The study gave all recipients anti-thymocyte globulin induction, then tacrolimus and steroids for about 3 years. Study results and caveats: Among recipient marrow samples, GvH clones were found; some appeared first in ileum or blood. There was an association between peak levels of circulating GvH clones and early post-transplant HvG declines.

Profiling relied on immunoSEQ multiplex PCR, and the TCRdb table lists in-frame clones only, not all of them. Of about 82,000 clones listed, 90% to 95% are singletons. Between the trimmed V and J ends, which lost 2 bases and 0 bases, there was a span of 5 bases. The CDR3 contains 14 residues. The germline V gene encodes CDR1 SGDLS and CDR2 YYNGEE. The sequence was obtained from a human donor who received an intestinal transplant. The material was unstimulated CD4+ T cells sorted from spleen or lymph node cells, obtained before intestinal transplant. V gene TRBV9 combines with J gene TRBJ1-4; D gene uncertain. CDR3 nucleotides: TGTGCCAGCAGCGTCACTGCAACTAATGAAAAACTGTTTTTT. Translation gives CASSVTATNEKLFF.